In this sample, the clone carrying this TCR beta chain turned up many times. What it recognizes is unknown. The data were taken from a study of metastatic and nonmetastatic thyroid tumors. Looking at the study overall: Where malignant and benign thyroid patients were concerned, repertoires were compared across blood and tumor or nodule tissue.

Per the original data handling: Variation in CDR3 across clinicopathological groups served as the basis for constructing a distant-metastasis classifier in papillary thyroid cancer. TCRdb ran MiXCR on the PCR reads. V and J calls and clone size were set by TCRdb, not the authors. The profile shows fewer than 35,000 clones, more than 15% of them singletons. Findings of the study overall: Versus benign nodules, malignant thyroid tumors reportedly had significantly higher TCR beta diversity, in blood and tumor.

All patients reached thyroid surgery having received no treatment beforehand. Per germline, CDR1 SGHRS and CDR2 YFSETQ. V gave up 4 bases and J gave up 5 bases, with 16 bases separating them. The CDR3 consists of 14 residues. The specimen was blood. The rearrangement joins TRBV5-1 to TRBJ2-7; D perhaps matches TRBD2 (6 bases). The sequence came from a female donor with papillary thyroid cancer or a benign thyroid nodule (not recorded which). Some clones in this sample may be carry-over from other donors' samples. The CDR3 reads CASSRELAAHEQYF. For the CDR3, the DNA is TGCGCCAGCAGCAGGGAACTAGCAGCCCACGAGCAGTACTTC. The full variable domain, rest sourced from reference TRBV5-1 and TRBJ2-7, is KAGVTQTPRYLIKTRGQQVTLSCSPISGHRSVSWYQQTPGQGLQFLFEYFSETQRNKGNFPGRFSGRQFSNSRSEMNVSTLELGDSALYLCASSRELAAHEQYFGPGTRLTVT.